One and the same sample provided the 32 T cell receptor beta chains below, sequenced in a study of cytomegalovirus exposure and HLA in healthy donors. Generated by immunoSEQ multiplex PCR, the TCRdb table keeps only in-frame clones and is missing some. The profile shows over 45,000 clones, approximately 92% of them singletons. Material: PBMCs. All receptors derive from a man between 18 and 35 years old in good health and CMV-seronegative.

The chain couples TRBV7-2 to TRBJ2-3, with TRBD2 matching over 7 bases. This CDR3 is built from 15 residues. CDR1 is SGHTA and CDR2 is FQGNSA in the germline V gene. Germline trimming cut 1 base from V and 2 bases from J; bases unmatched to any gene: 3. The CDR3 loop is CASSLGLAYTDTQYF. CDR3 coding DNA: TGTGCCAGCAGCTTAGGACTAGCCTACACAGATACGCAGTATTTT.

V gene TRBV18 combines with J gene TRBJ1-1, with 9 bases that match TRBD1. CDR3 length equals 14 residues. The trim removed 5 bases at V and 4 bases at J, leaving 5 bases unmatched. The germline CDR1 and CDR2 sequences are KGHSH and LQKENI. For the CDR3, the DNA is TGTGCCAGCTCATCCACAGGGGGCGCCACTGAAGCTTTCTTT. Translating gives CASSSTGGATEAFF.

The chain is built from TRBV7-9 and TRBJ2-7; 12 bases agree with TRBD2. J lost 5 bases, V lost 6 bases, and 8 bases had no gene match. The CDR3 has 15 amino acids. Germline V gene sequence: CDR1 SEHNR, CDR2 FQNEAQ (reference sequence). The CDR3 DNA sequence: TGTGCCAGCAGGCGGACTAGCGGGAAGGGGGACGAGCAGTACTTC. It yields the protein CASRRTSGKGDEQYF.

The gene calls are TRBV5-1 and TRBJ2-3; D not certain. V lost 4 bases to trimming and J lost 0 bases, with 6 bases between them. CDR1 is SGHRS, CDR2 YFSETQ, per germline. This CDR3 spans 13 amino acids. The CDR3 loop reads CASSPTSTDTQYF. The CDR3 region has the DNA TGCGCCAGCAGCCCCACTAGCACAGATACGCAGTATTTT.

The V gene is TRBV15, the J gene TRBJ1-5; TRBD1 agrees at 11 bases. The CDR3 extends over 15 amino acids. The germline V gene has CDR1 LNHNV and CDR2 YYDKDF (reference sequence). V was clipped by 5 bases and J by 2 bases; unmatched bases: 2. The CDR3 is CATSRTGGGNQPQHF. The CDR3, as DNA: TGTGCCACCAGCCGGACAGGGGGCGGCAATCAGCCCCAGCATTTT.

The chain joins TRBV6-6 to TRBJ1-5; D gene ambiguous. Trimming left V 6 bases short and J 2 bases short, with 8 bases between. This CDR3 spans 13 amino acids. Germline V gene sequence: CDR1 MNHNY, CDR2 SVGAGI (reference sequence). In DNA, the CDR3 is TGTGCCAGCAGCCCTACTGGCAATCAGCCCCAGCATTTT. This codes for CASSPTGNQPQHF.

The chain carries TRBV5-1 and TRBJ2-7; a weak D match, TRBD2 (5 bases). Germline values: CDR1 SGHRS, CDR2 YFSETQ. This CDR3 comprises 14 residues. Trimming removed 0 bases at V and 7 bases at J, with 14 bases between. In DNA form, the CDR3 reads TGCGCCAGCAGCTTGGTGAAACAAACGGGGGAGCAGTACTTC. Its protein is CASSLVKQTGEQYF. Looking up the rest from reference TRBV5-1 and TRBJ2-7 gives the full variable domain: KAGVTQTPRYLIKTRGQQVTLSCSPISGHRSVSWYQQTPGQGLQFLFEYFSETQRNKGNFPGRFSGRQFSNSRSEMNVSTLELGDSALYLCASSLVKQTGEQYFGPGTRLTVT.

This rearrangement joins TRBV27 to TRBJ1-1, with 9 bases lining up with TRBD1. The CDR3 loop spans 14 amino acids. V lost 6 bases, J lost 1 base, and 3 bases stayed unmatched. CDR1 MNHEY and CDR2 SMNVEV come from the germline V gene (reference sequence). Written as DNA, the CDR3 is TGTGCCAGCAGACAACAGGGGGCGAACACTGAAGCTTTCTTT. This gives the protein CASRQQGANTEAFF.

This clone was recorded once. The chain recombines TRBV7-2 with TRBJ2-7; 7 bases agree with TRBD2. Germline V gene sequence: CDR1 SGHTA, CDR2 FQGNSA. With V trimmed by 7 bases and J by 0 bases, 12 bases remained unmatched. The CDR3 is 16 amino acids. CDR3 protein: CASTLRGGGSSYEQYF. CDR3 in DNA: TGTGCCAGCACCCTTCGTGGCGGGGGAAGCTCCTACGAGCAGTACTTC.

This clone was seen a few times. CDR3 region: CASSVSRTYEQYF. Written as DNA, the CDR3 is TGTGCCAGCAGTGTTTCGCGGACCTACGAGCAGTACTTC. The chain employs TRBV2 and TRBJ2-7; no clear D. Trimming removed 4 bases at V and 2 bases at J, with 9 bases between. Per the germline V gene, CDR1 is SNHLY and CDR2 is FYNNEI. The CDR3 loop spans 13 amino acids.

V usage is TRBV7-9 and J usage is TRBJ2-3, with TRBD2 matching 8 bases. The germline gives CDR1 SEHNR, CDR2 FQNEAQ (reference sequence). The ends lost 0 bases at V and 1 base at J; junction bases unmatched: 9. The CDR3 has 18 amino acids. The CDR3 nucleotides read TGTGCCAGCAGCTTAGCGCGGAAGCGGGGGTGGGGCACAGATACGCAGTATTTT. It codes for CASSLARKRGWGTDTQYF.

The chain is built from TRBV25-1 and TRBJ1-1; 7 bases are a match to TRBD1. Unmatched junction bases numbered 6, after V lost 9 bases and J lost 8 bases. Looked up from germline, CDR1 is MGHDK and CDR2 is SYGVNS. The CDR3 contains 11 residues. The CDR3 here is CASERGQEAFF. Written as DNA, the CDR3 is TGTGCCAGTGAAAGGGGGCAGGAAGCTTTCTTT.

V and J are TRBV2 and TRBJ2-1; the match to TRBD2 covers 8 bases. The V gene end was trimmed by 6 bases and the J gene end by 8 bases; junction bases not matched to a gene: 12. The CDR3 has 15 residues. The germline V gene encodes CDR1 SNHLY and CDR2 FYNNEI. The CDR3 region has the DNA TGTGCCAGCAGGGCTAGCGGGCTGTGGTTCGATGAGCAGTTCTTC. Amino acid sequence: CASRASGLWFDEQFF.

The J gene is TRBJ2-5, the V gene TRBV9; TRBD1 agrees at 8 bases. CDR3 length equals 14 residues. Germline CDR1 reads SGDLS; CDR2 reads YYNGEE. Trimming took 5 bases from V and 5 from J; bases not matched to a gene: 8. The CDR3 DNA follows: TGTGCCAGCAGTGCCACCCCAGGGGGCGAGACCCAGTACTTC. It is translated as CASSATPGGETQYF.

V gene TRBV9 combines with J gene TRBJ2-1; D uncertain. V was clipped by 4 bases and J by 7 bases, with 15 bases between them. This CDR3 spans 14 amino acids. The germline V gene has CDR1 SGDLS and CDR2 YYNGEE. The CDR3 bases are TGTGCCAGCAGCCGAGGCCACACTGGGAATGAGCAGTTCTTC. Translating it yields CASSRGHTGNEQFF.

The V call is TRBV5-5, the J call TRBJ2-7, with a weak D call TRBD2 (6 bases). CDR1 and CDR2 (germline): SGHKS, YYEKEE (reference sequence). Trimming shortened V by 0 bases and J by 3 bases, and 19 bases separated the two germline ends. CDR3 size: 17 residues. CDR3 sequence (DNA): TGTGCCAGCAGCTTGGGGGACTTTTGGGGGAGGTACTACGAGCAGTACTTC. As protein: CASSLGDFWGRYYEQYF.

This clone occurred once. J is TRBJ2-3 and V is TRBV28; TRBD1 agrees at 7 bases. The ends lost 4 bases at V and 1 base at J; junction bases unmatched: 2. The CDR3 runs 14 residues. Germline V gives CDR1 MDHEN, CDR2 SYDVKM. The CDR3 coding sequence is TGTGCCAGCAGTTATGGACAGGGCACAGATACGCAGTATTTT. Residues: CASSYGQGTDTQYF.

The chain carries TRBV10-3 and TRBJ2-1; 9 bases align to TRBD2. V shed 5 bases, J shed 3 bases, and the junction held 11 bases outside the gene matches. This CDR3 contains 17 residues. The V gene's germline CDR1 is ENHRY and CDR2 SYGVKD. The CDR3 here is CAISFDSAGGNYNEQFF. CDR3 in DNA: TGTGCCATCAGTTTTGATTCGGCGGGAGGGAACTACAATGAGCAGTTCTTC.

Here the CDR3 DNA reads TGCGCCAGCAGAACCTCGTACAGACCCAATCAGCCCCAGCATTTT. Its protein is CASRTSYRPNQPQHF. V is TRBV5-1 and J is TRBJ1-5; no firm D call. The V end was cut by 5 bases, the J end by 3 bases, with 15 bases between. Germline lookup yields CDR1 SGHRS and CDR2 YFSETQ. This CDR3 has 15 amino acids.

This CDR3 reads CSVPTSNEQFF. CDR3 nucleotides: TGCAGTGTTCCGACTAGCAATGAGCAGTTCTTC. This sequence joins TRBV20-1 and TRBJ2-1; D perhaps matches TRBD2 (6 bases). Germline CDR1 DFQATT, CDR2 SNEGSKA (reference sequence). V was trimmed by 7 bases and J by 6 bases, leaving 10 bases between them. This CDR3 has 11 amino acids.

The chain is built from TRBV7-2 and TRBJ1-1, with D possibly TRBD1 on 5 matching bases. Germline V gives CDR1 SGHTA, CDR2 FQGNSA. V lost 5 bases, J lost 5 bases, and 15 bases lay in between. The CDR3 contains 14 residues. CDR3 sequence: CASSRGEGLTEAFF. The CDR3 nucleotides are TGTGCCAGCAGCCGGGGGGAGGGGCTTACTGAAGCTTTCTTT.

The rearrangement uses TRBV18 and TRBJ1-3, with 8 bases lining up with TRBD1. This CDR3 comprises 14 residues. Trimming cost V 3 bases and J 2 bases; bases outside gene matches: 0. Germline V gives CDR1 KGHSH, CDR2 LQKENI. The CDR3 region is CASSPGQAGNTIYF. The CDR3 nucleotides are TGTGCCAGCTCACCGGGACAGGCTGGAAACACCATATATTTT.

The chain employs TRBV5-4 and TRBJ1-1; D remains ambiguous. Germline CDR1 is SGHNT and CDR2 is YYREEE (reference sequence). This CDR3 has 13 amino acids. The germline V and J ends were trimmed by 3 bases and 1 base, with 7 bases remaining between them. The CDR3 region has the DNA TGTGCCAGCAGCTCCGGGGAGAACACTGAAGCTTTCTTT. Protein product: CASSSGENTEAFF.

The chain uses TRBV7-9 and TRBJ1-1, with D possibly being TRBD1 (5 bases). The CDR3 covers 15 residues. V was clipped by 4 bases and J by 1 base, with 13 bases between them. CDR1 is SEHNR and CDR2 is FQNEAQ in the germline V gene (reference sequence). The CDR3 region has the DNA TGTGCCAGCAGCTCGAAGGGAGGGGAGAACACTGAAGCTTTCTTT. It specifies CASSSKGGENTEAFF.

Only one count was recorded for this clone. The chain recombines TRBV29-1 with TRBJ2-3; no clear D. This CDR3 has 13 residues. CDR1 and CDR2 (germline): SQVTM, ANQGSEA. V was trimmed by 1 base and J by 0 bases, leaving 5 bases between them. The CDR3, as DNA: TGCAGCGTTGAAGGAGCCAGCACAGATACGCAGTATTTT. It yields the protein CSVEGASTDTQYF.

This chain uses TRBV18 with TRBJ1-5; 7 bases align to TRBD1. CDR1 and CDR2 (germline): KGHSH, LQKENI. This CDR3 region has 14 residues. The trim removed 5 bases at V and 5 bases at J, leaving 6 bases unmatched. Here the CDR3 DNA reads TGTGCCAGCTCATTACAGGGGTATGATCAGCCCCAGCATTTT. Its translation: CASSLQGYDQPQHF.

The chain recombines TRBV6-6 with TRBJ2-5; maybe TRBD2 (6 bases). The CDR3 has 14 residues. V gave up 6 bases and J gave up 7 bases, with 18 bases separating them. CDR1 MNHNY and CDR2 SVGAGI come from the germline V gene (reference sequence). CDR3 nucleotide sequence: TGTGCCAGCAGGCCGACGAACGGGCGGGGGACCCAGTACTTC. This codes for CASRPTNGRGTQYF.

The genes are TRBV11-1 and TRBJ2-2, with 8 positions matching TRBD2. The V and J ends lost 5 bases and 4 bases, in that order; junction bases with no gene match: 9. CDR1 SGHAT and CDR2 FQDESV come from the germline V gene (reference sequence). The CDR3 runs 16 residues. CDR3 nucleotide sequence: TGTGCCAGCAGCCTGACGACTAGCGAGAGCACCGGGGAGCTGTTTTTT. Translating gives CASSLTTSESTGELFF.

This chain links TRBV25-1 with TRBJ2-7; possible D gene TRBD1, 5 bases. Germline lookup yields CDR1 MGHDK and CDR2 SYGVNS. The ends were cut back, 8 bases at V and 2 bases at J, with 19 bases in the middle. The CDR3 covers 15 residues. CDR3 sequence (DNA): TGTGCCAGCGGGGAAGGGCAGGGCCGGCCCTACGAGCAGTACTTC. Protein sequence: CASGEGQGRPYEQYF.

This chain connects TRBV28 to TRBJ2-2; the D gene is possibly TRBD2 (6 bases). CDR3 length equals 15 residues. V lost 0 bases, J lost 5 bases, and 10 bases lay in between. Germline V CDR1 and CDR2: MDHEN, SYDVKM. The DNA of the CDR3 is TGTGCCAGCAGTTTATGGGGGGGTTCGACCGGGGAGCTGTTTTTT. Its protein product is CASSLWGGSTGELFF.

In DNA form, the CDR3 reads TGTGCCAGCAGTATTCCGGGACTGAGGCAGTATTTT. Amino acid sequence: CASSIPGLRQYF. The J gene is TRBJ2-3, the V gene TRBV2; D possibly corresponds to TRBD2 (6 bases). The CDR3 contains 12 residues. Trimming cost V 5 bases and J 11 bases, with 14 bases left between them. From germline, CDR1 is SNHLY and CDR2 FYNNEI.

V and J are TRBV7-9 and TRBJ2-5, with 8 nucleotides matching TRBD1. CDR1 is SEHNR and CDR2 is FQNEAQ in the germline V gene (reference sequence). V shed 11 bases and J 2 bases; nucleotides not matched to a gene: 7. The CDR3 contains 13 residues. In DNA form, the CDR3 reads TGTGCCGTAAACAGGGGGACTCAAGAGACCCAGTACTTC. This encodes CAVNRGTQETQYF.